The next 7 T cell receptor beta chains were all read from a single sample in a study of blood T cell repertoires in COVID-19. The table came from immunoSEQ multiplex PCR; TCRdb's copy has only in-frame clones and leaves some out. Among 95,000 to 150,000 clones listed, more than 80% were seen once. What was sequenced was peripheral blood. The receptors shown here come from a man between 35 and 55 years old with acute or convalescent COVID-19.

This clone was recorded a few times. CDR3 DNA sequence: TGCAGCGCTGGGGAGCAATCGGTGATGAACACTGAAGCTTTCTTT. Protein product: CSAGEQSVMNTEAFF. This sequence joins TRBV29-1 and TRBJ1-1; no clear D. Germline assignment: CDR1 SQVTM and CDR2 ANQGSEA. This CDR3 spans 15 amino acids. The germline V and J ends were trimmed by 7 bases and 0 bases, with 18 bases remaining between them.

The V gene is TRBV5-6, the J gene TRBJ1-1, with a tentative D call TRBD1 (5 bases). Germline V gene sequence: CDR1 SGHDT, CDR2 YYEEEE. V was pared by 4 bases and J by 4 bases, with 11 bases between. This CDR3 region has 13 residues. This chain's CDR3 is CASSPGGGTEAFF. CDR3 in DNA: TGTGCCAGCAGCCCGGGGGGTGGCACTGAAGCTTTCTTT.

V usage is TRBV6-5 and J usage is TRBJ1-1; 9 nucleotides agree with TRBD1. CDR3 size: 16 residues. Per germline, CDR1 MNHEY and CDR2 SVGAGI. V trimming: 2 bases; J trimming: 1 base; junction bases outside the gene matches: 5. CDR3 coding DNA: TGTGCCAGCAGTTACGCGACAGGGGGAACGAACACTGAAGCTTTCTTT. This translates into CASSYATGGTNTEAFF.

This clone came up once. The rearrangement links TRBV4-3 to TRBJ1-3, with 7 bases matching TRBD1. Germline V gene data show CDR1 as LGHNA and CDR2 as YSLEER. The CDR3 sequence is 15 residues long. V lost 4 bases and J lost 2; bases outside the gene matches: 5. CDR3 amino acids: CASSPSGTAGNTIYF. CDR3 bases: TGCGCCAGCAGCCCCTCCGGGACAGCTGGAAACACCATATATTTT.

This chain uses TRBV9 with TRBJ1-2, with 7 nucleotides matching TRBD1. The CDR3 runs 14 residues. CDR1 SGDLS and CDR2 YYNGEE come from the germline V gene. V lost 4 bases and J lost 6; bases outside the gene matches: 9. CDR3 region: CASSPPDREHGYTF. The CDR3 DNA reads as TGTGCCAGCAGCCCACCTGACAGGGAACATGGCTACACCTTC.

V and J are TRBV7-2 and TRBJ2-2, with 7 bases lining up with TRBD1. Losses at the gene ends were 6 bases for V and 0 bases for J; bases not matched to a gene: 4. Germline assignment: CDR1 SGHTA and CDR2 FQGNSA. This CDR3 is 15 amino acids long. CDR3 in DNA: TGTGCCAGCAGTTCCGGGACAGCGAACACCGGGGAGCTGTTTTTT. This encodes CASSSGTANTGELFF. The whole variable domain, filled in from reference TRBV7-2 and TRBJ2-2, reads GAGVSQSPSNKVTEKGKDVELRCDPISGHTALYWYRQSLGQGLEFLIYFQGNSAPDKSGLPSDRFSAERTGGSVSTLTIQRTQQEDSAVYLCASSSGTANTGELFFGEGSRLTVL.

In DNA, the CDR3 is TGTGCCAGCAGACTCAGGGATCAGCCCCAGCATTTT. The encoded protein is CASRLRDQPQHF. The gene calls are TRBV12-3 or TRBV12-4 and TRBJ1-5, with a tentative D call TRBD1 (5 bases). V gave up 6 bases and J gave up 5 bases, with 8 bases separating them. This CDR3 region has 12 residues.